This TCR beta chain originates from a study of shared clonotypes between healthy human individuals. Study-wide points: The sharing of 5% to 6.5% of naive CD4 clonotypes was seen across a few donors. Generation probabilities of non-shared clonotypes were lower (relative to those shared by all four donors). Large depth notwithstanding, sorted-subset sequencing proved incomplete by rarefaction.

Deep-level settings were used for running the assay. Libraries were prepared by immunoSEQ multiplex PCR; TCRdb keeps only in-frame clonotypes and omits some of them. The table lists about 960,000 clones, 76% of them singletons. V lost 4 bases to trimming and J lost 1 base; unmatched junction nucleotides: 3. Germline loops: CDR1 SNHLY, CDR2 FYNNEI. There are 14 residues in the CDR3. Turning to this clone: Antigen specificity is unknown. At the DNA level, this CDR3 is encoded by other sequences in the same sample as well.

The gene calls are TRBV2 and TRBJ1-1; 7 nucleotides match TRBD1. Source material: memory CD4+ T cells sorted from blood. Subset given: CD45RA-negative fraction. The sequence derives from a man younger than 30 in good health. CDR3 protein: CASSVKGANTEAFF. The DNA for the CDR3 is TGTGCCAGCAGTGTGAAGGGGGCGAACACTGAAGCTTTCTTT.